The clone carrying this T cell receptor (beta chain) was counted at least ten times. This specimen belongs to a study of Graves' ophthalmopathy and Graves' hyperthyroidism. Amplification from RNA transcripts yielded the TCR beta CDR3 regions. Second-round multiplex PCR followed a first-round RT-PCR using HTBI primers. Each CDR3 protein gets one entry after TCRdb re-called the multiplex PCR reads with MiXCR. The data contain 360,000 or so distinct CDR3 sequences, around 20% of them singletons. V was trimmed by 4 bases and J by 1 base, leaving 11 bases between them. The CDR3 has 15 amino acids. Germline V gene sequence: CDR1 SGHRS, CDR2 YFSETQ.

The chain links TRBV5-1 to TRBJ2-2; a weak D match, TRBD1 (6 bases). The clonotype was recovered from a woman aged 18-29 years with Graves' ophthalmopathy. The sample comprised peripheral blood. In DNA form, the CDR3 reads TGCGCCAGCAGCAAGGGGGACGGGAACACCGGGGAGCTGTTTTTT. It specifies CASSKGDGNTGELFF.